This TCR beta chain is from a study of blood T cell repertoires in COVID-19. About the study: Collection of acute and convalescent COVID-19 samples took place in the United States, Italy and Spain.

Germline V CDR1 and CDR2: ENHRY, SYGVKD. The CDR3 has 12 amino acids. The V end was cut by 8 bases, the J end by 2 bases, with 9 bases between. The data were produced by immunoSEQ multiplex PCR, yet TCRdb's version contains in-frame clones alone and is incomplete. The sample lists under 200,000 clones, roughly 79% occurring once. The sequencing sample was made of peripheral blood. J is TRBJ2-5 and V is TRBV10-3; no definite D call. The receptor was isolated from a man aged 60 to 69 with active or convalescent COVID-19. The CDR3 coding sequence is TGTGCCATCCGAGACAAACAAGAGACCCAGTACTTC. Protein product: CAIRDKQETQYF.